Reported below is one TCR beta chain. Method: immunoSEQ multiplex PCR; TCRdb's copy keeps in-frame clones and lacks some. The table shows 85,000 to 95,000 clones, with roughly nine tenths occurring only once. Germline CDR1 and CDR2: SGHKS and YYEKEE (reference sequence). This CDR3 has 16 amino acids. V trimming: 4 bases; J trimming: 3 bases; junction bases outside the gene matches: 9. The data originate from a study of OX40 agonist ivuxolimab in advanced cancers. The V call is TRBV5-5, the J call TRBJ1-5, with 8 bases lining up with TRBD1. The sequencing used CD4+ or CD8+ T cells sorted from blood, collected in a trial of the OX40 agonist ivuxolimab. The clonotype originates from an adult with an advanced solid tumor such as melanoma, head and neck, liver or kidney cancer. CDR3 loop: CASSQGQGGPNQPQHF. CDR3 nucleotides: TGTGCCAGCAGCCAAGGACAGGGCGGCCCCAATCAGCCCCAGCATTTT.